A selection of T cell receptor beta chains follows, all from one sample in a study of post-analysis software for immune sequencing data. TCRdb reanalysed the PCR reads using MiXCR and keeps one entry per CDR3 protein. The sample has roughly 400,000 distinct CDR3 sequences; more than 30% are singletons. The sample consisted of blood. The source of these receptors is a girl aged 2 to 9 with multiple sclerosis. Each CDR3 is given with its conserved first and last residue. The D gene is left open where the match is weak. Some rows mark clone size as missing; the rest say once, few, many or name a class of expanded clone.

TGTGCCAGCAGGTTCATAACAGGGGGCACTAAGAACACTGAAGCTTTCTTT CASRFITGGTKNTEAFF TRBD1 - TRBJ1-1 17 TRBV7-9
TGCAGCGTGCGCACAGCAGATACGCAGTATTTT CSVRTADTQYF - few TRBJ2-3 11 TRBV29-1
TGTGCCAGCAGTGAATTCGGAATAGGCGGGCAACAGGGCTACACCTTC CASSEFGIGGQQGYTF - - TRBJ1-2 16 TRBV6-1
TGTGCCAGCAGCGCCACTAGCGGTGGACAATCCCATGAGCAGTTCTTC CASSATSGGQSHEQFF TRBD2 few TRBJ2-1 16 TRBV9
TGTGCCAGCAGCCTCACGACAGGGAGGTCCTATGAGCAGTTCTTC CASSLTTGRSYEQFF - few TRBJ2-1 15 TRBV7-9
TGTGCCAGCAGCCCTGGACTAGCGGTATTGATGGATACGCAGTATTTT CASSPGLAVLMDTQYF TRBD2 few TRBJ2-3 16 TRBV3-1
TGTGCCAGCAGCTTACACCCCTACCGAGGACAGGGGGGATGGGATGAGCAGTTCTTC CASSLHPYRGQGGWDEQFF TRBD1 - TRBJ2-1 19 TRBV7-9
TGTGCCAGCAGTTTCTCTCGACAGGACAAGTACCCTCAAGAGACCCAGTACTTC CASSFSRQDKYPQETQYF - - TRBJ2-5 18 TRBV27
TGTGCCAGCAGTCTACAGGGCCCTGGAAACACCATATATTTT CASSLQGPGNTIYF - - TRBJ1-3 14 TRBV6-5
TGCGCCAGCAGCAGGACTCCGACGACCACAGATACGCAGTATTTT CASSRTPTTTDTQYF - - TRBJ2-3 15 TRBV5-1
TGTGCCAGCATTCCCCCAGCCTGGCGGGGGGTAGACAATGAGCAGTTCTTC CASIPPAWRGVDNEQFF TRBD2 few TRBJ2-1 17 TRBV28